This T cell receptor beta chain comes out of a study of cytomegalovirus exposure and HLA in healthy donors (TCRdb year 2017). Study-level background: In an earlier analysis of several hundred of the donors, under 300 Gb of sequence data and 117 million unique TCR beta sequences from about 179 million T cells were reported. An early release covering about 600 HLA-typed donors comprised 250 to 350 gigabases of sequencing data and roughly 86 million unique TCR sequences. Of the approximately 400 genotyped donors, roughly 85% fell in the genetic ancestry cluster associated with self-reported Caucasian donors. The aim of the study was to test whether cataloging public T cell receptors could identify signatures of past pathogen exposure. The T cell repertoires of 670 or so subjects were profiled by immunosequencing and related to cytomegalovirus serostatus. Besides the first cohort of approximately 670 subjects, a separate validation cohort made up of 90 to 150 different subjects was used. To predict cytomegalovirus infection status, the study brought together high-throughput TCR immunosequencing, statistical association of individual TCRs with disease status, and machine learning. In a later analysis, previously published TCR beta repertoires from 670 or so donors were re-analyzed and high-resolution HLA genotyping was added so that TCR occurrence patterns could be studied. The later analysis used no new phenotypic data to find candidate immune exposures, relying instead on TCR beta sequences and their occurrence across donors. To decide whether each TCR beta V gene segment behaved as functional or pseudogenic, an earlier analysis of approximately 620 of the donors relied on high-throughput TCR beta sequencing. Donor age, sex, ethnicity and CMV serostatus were collected together with the repertoire data. Genome-wide SNP genotypes for about 60% of the roughly 700 donors were used in a later genetic analysis, which treated that subset as a discovery cohort. All discovery cohort repertoires had been generated on a single sequencing platform. HLA typing covered class I and class II loci at four-digit resolution. The number of donors typed differed by locus, with roughly 620-630 for A, B, C, DRB1 and DQB1, more than 500 for DQA1, 600 to 610 for DPA1, and approximately 470 for DPB1. Because of strong linkage in the cohort, five DR-DQ haplotypes were treated as single units for association and clustering. Across approximately 400 genotyped donors of the cohort, an average of approximately 240,000 unique TCR beta nucleotide sequences per donor were sequenced, and roughly 17% of those sequences were non-productive. The research as a whole found: In a later analysis, the rate of TCR association differed among HLA loci, with DRB1 alleles having the most associated TCRs and HLA-C alleles having the fewest. When HLA alleles, especially DR and DQ, strongly co-occurred, TCR associations were difficult to assign to individual alleles. In an earlier analysis of fewer than 750 of the donors, most TCR beta V segments were observed in productive rearrangements about 87% or about 30% of the time, broadly matching IMGT annotations. In both the original and validation cohorts, the classifier was reported to diagnose cytomegalovirus status with high specificity and sensitivity. The earlier analysis of about 600 of the donors excluded about 16 rarely observed V segments, including chromosome 9 orphons, because counts were too low. A total of around 150 TCR beta chains were listed by the study as associated with cytomegalovirus. Because some donors lacked HLA typing at each locus, the association tests relied only on the typed subset. The authors suggested that the approach could potentially be extended to other disease states and immunological phenotypes. In a later genetic analysis, fewer N-insertions in productive TCRs were reported among donors in an Asian-associated ancestry cluster than the 666-donor mean. In a later analysis, HLA-associated TCR beta chains showed more clonal expansion and lower generation probabilities than non-associated chains that were equally common. In a later analysis, several top co-occurrence clusters were reported to appear linked to parvovirus B19, influenza, CMV and Epstein-Barr virus. CMV serostatus was the only immune exposure information available for the cohort. Presence/absence analyses assumed roughly uniform sequencing depth across donors, an assumption that may not hold. In a later genetic analysis, a missense DCLRE1C variant was associated with V-gene and J-gene trimming of TCR beta chains, and the association was replicated in an independent cohort. Most TCR sequences were observed very rarely across donors, whereas some public TCRs were present in many individuals. At a false discovery rate of 0.05, a later analysis linked approximately 18,000 TCR beta sequences to specific HLA alleles. A few of the identified cytomegalovirus-associated TCR beta chains were confirmed in vitro to be specific for cytomegalovirus antigens. Linkage disequilibrium might explain the correlated functional status among segregating V segments, but an unknown experimental factor could not be ruled out. This cohort had only TCR beta chains sequenced, and the lack of alpha or paired-chain data limited which features could be detected. A later analysis found that most CMV-associated TCR beta chains appeared HLA-restricted, with HLA associations seemingly driven largely by CMV exposure. A further reported finding was that TCR beta sequences accurately predicted the HLA-A and HLA-B alleles for most subjects in the first cohort. A cluster of highly shared sequence variants was judged likely to represent a technical artifact of the sequencing pipeline.

The library was generated by the immunoSEQ multiplex PCR assay. For the multiplex PCR, a mixture combining 60 forward primers for TCR Vbeta segments and 13 reverse primers for TCR Jbeta segments was used. Amplification of the CDR3 region of rearranged TCR beta genes was performed with a multiplex PCR assay on genomic DNA. The Illumina HiSeq System was used to sequence the amplified TCR beta libraries as 87-base-pair reads. The study's processing was this. In a later analysis, tens of millions of unique TCR beta chains were counted across the 666 repertoires, and roughly 9.9 million of these chains were shared by at least two donors. Raw reads were error-corrected and collapsed into unique sequences with a nearest-neighbor algorithm that merged closely related sequences to remove PCR and sequencing errors. Alignment of CDR3 sequences to IMGT reference sequences was used to assign V, D and J gene segments. Each retained sequence needed at least a six-nucleotide match to both a V gene segment and a J gene segment. Rearrangements were called productive when the CDR3 lacked stop codons and stayed in frame with V and J; all others were non-productive. Following IMGT convention, CDR3 was defined as the stretch from the second conserved V-encoded cysteine up to the conserved J-encoded phenylalanine. The earlier analysis of about 640 of the donors excluded any sequence lacking an unambiguous match to a single V gene segment. In an earlier analysis of approximately 590 of the donors, a V segment was called functional when productive rearrangements were above 56.7%, and segregating when the standard deviation between donors exceeded 5%. A statistical classification framework was developed to diagnose cytomegalovirus status using the catalog of TCR beta chain sequences. In a later analysis, V and J genes were assigned by comparing TCR nucleotide sequences against IMGT/GENE-DB human TR gene sequences. The TCRdist pipeline was used in a later analysis to assign CDR3 sequences and most-parsimonious VDJ recombination scenarios. A later analysis defined each TCR beta chain by its CDR3 amino acid sequence plus V-gene family, and excluded reads lacking a unique V-gene family. As a way to deal with suspected cross-contamination and a sequencing artifact, a later analysis dropped roughly 600 nucleotide sequences that were highly shared and had low generation probability. For each public chain, a later analysis derived a clonal expansion index from normalized ranks of inferred template counts within each repertoire. Generation probabilities in a later analysis came from a VDJ recombination model fitted to out-of-frame rearrangements, and those results were checked against IGoR. Hypergeometric tests were used in a later analysis to score TCR-TCR, TCR-HLA and TCR-CMV co-occurrence, with a repertoire-size bias correction applied to the TCR pairs. In a later analysis, false discovery rates were estimated by permuting HLA or CMV assignments 20 times. A later analysis grouped co-occurring TCRs with DBSCAN, adding TCRdist sequence similarity when clustering within HLA-allele-positive subsets. Co-occurrence clustering excluded repertoires with fewer than 30,000 or more than 120,000 public chains, plus five with anomalous nucleotide sharing. The table comes from immuneACCESS by way of TCRdb, which keeps in-frame sequences with V and J called. Part of the clones is missing from these tables; in studies checked, under half for an unresolved V gene and the rest for unknown reasons. The V and J calls and clone size are taken from that table; D and trimming were inferred from the DNA. This sample is represented by some 180,000 clones; around 80% of them were singletons. 3.7% of the sample belongs to the ten largest clones.

In this sample, this clone turned up a few times. The specificity of this receptor is unknown. Nothing much larger sits one base from this clone, and base qualities are not available. The cohort comprised some 730 healthy bone marrow donors. All cohort members were sampled while nominally healthy, although unrecorded immune exposures were likely present. The donor was CMV seropositive and belonged to the group of 250 to 350 seropositive cohort members. Every donor gave a peripheral blood sample, and the peripheral blood mononuclear cells from that sample were used for TCR beta sequencing. The Qiagen DNeasy Blood Extraction Kit was used to extract genomic DNA from the blood cell samples. The sequence was obtained from a woman in her sixties or seventies in good health and CMV-seropositive. The material sequenced was PBMCs.

The nucleotides are TGTGCCAGCAAGGACAGGGGGCCGGCCTCTGGCTACACCTTC. Its protein product is CASKDRGPASGYTF. Recombination joined TRBV6-1 with TRBJ1-2, with 11 bases matching TRBD1. V trim: 7 bases; J trim: 7 bases; unmatched bases: 8. CDR1 and CDR2, per the germline V gene, are MNHNS and SASEGT. Including the terminal cysteine and phenylalanine, the CDR3 comprises 14 residues. Here the CDR3 DNA is all that survives: 42 bases in frame from base 1.